One and the same sample provided the 20 T cell receptor beta chains below, sequenced in a study of PD-1 blockade in mismatch repair-deficient tumors. Sequencing used immunoSEQ multiplex PCR; TCRdb keeps in-frame clones, though not all of them. The data contain approximately 79,000 clones, 80% to 90% of them singletons. This material consisted of peripheral blood, taken 44 weeks after starting pembrolizumab. These receptors were collected from an adult with mismatch repair-deficient cancer.

The rearrangement joins TRBV30 to TRBJ1-2; D ambiguous. The CDR3 covers 13 residues. Germline V gene sequence: CDR1 GTSNPN, CDR2 SVGIG (reference sequence). Trimming removed 3 bases from V and 5 bases from J, with 13 bases in between. CDR3 nucleotide sequence: TGTGCCTGGAGAGGATCCTCAAGATATGGCTACACCTTC. It yields the protein CAWRGSSRYGYTF.

The chain uses TRBV7-2 and TRBJ2-2, with D perhaps matching TRBD2 (6 bases). V was shortened by 5 bases and J by 4 bases, with 14 bases between the two germline ends. The length of the CDR3 is 15 residues. Germline V CDR1 and CDR2: SGHTA, FQGNSA. CDR3 amino acids: CASSGDRRVTGELFF. The CDR3 DNA sequence: TGTGCCAGCAGCGGGGACCGGAGGGTCACCGGGGAGCTGTTTTTT.

This clone has only a few counts. V usage is TRBV5-6 and J usage is TRBJ1-4; the D gene is possibly TRBD1 (5 bases). The length of the CDR3 is 18 residues. Between the trimmed V and J ends, which lost 3 bases and 3 bases, there was a span of 21 bases. CDR1 is SGHDT and CDR2 is YYEEEE in the germline V gene. The CDR3 bases are TGTGCCAGCAGCTCGATGGGGTCACAGGAGGTTCCTAATGAAAAACTGTTTTTT. Translated: CASSSMGSQEVPNEKLFF.

This clone was detected once. The chain links TRBV9 to TRBJ1-1; unclear D gene. V was clipped by 2 bases and J by 0 bases, with 8 bases between them. This CDR3 spans 14 amino acids. CDR1 is SGDLS and CDR2 is YYNGEE in the germline V gene. The CDR3 DNA sequence: TGTGCCAGCAGCGTGGAACACCTGAACACTGAAGCTTTCTTT. Protein product: CASSVEHLNTEAFF.

This chain links TRBV10-3 with TRBJ1-5; D unclear. The CDR3 spans 14 residues. Looked up from germline, CDR1 is ENHRY and CDR2 is SYGVKD. V was pared by 4 bases and J by 2 bases, with 9 bases between. Here the CDR3 reads CAISARAGNQPQHF. The CDR3 bases are TGTGCCATCAGTGCGAGGGCGGGCAATCAGCCCCAGCATTTT.

The chain has TRBV6-1 and TRBJ2-1, with 9 nucleotides matching TRBD1. The CDR3 length is 18 residues. The ends lost 4 bases at V and 3 bases at J; junction bases unmatched: 13. Germline-derived CDR1 and CDR2 are MNHNS and SASEGT. In DNA form, the CDR3 reads TGTGCCAGCAGTGTGACAGGGGGATCCGTCCTAGGCTACAATGAGCAGTTCTTC. The encoded protein is CASSVTGGSVLGYNEQFF.

This clone was counted once. V usage is TRBV19 and J usage is TRBJ1-3, with TRBD1 as a possible D gene (5 bases). Trimming took off 3 bases at V and 1 base at J, with 10 bases between the two ends. This CDR3 contains 15 residues. CDR1 and CDR2 (germline): LNHDA, SQIVND (reference sequence). The CDR3 region is CASSMRWGSGNTIYF. The CDR3 DNA reads as TGTGCCAGTAGTATGCGGTGGGGGTCTGGAAACACCATATATTTT.

This chain links TRBV7-9 with TRBJ2-1; 7 positions agree with TRBD2. The CDR3 has 15 amino acids. Unmatched junction bases numbered 8, after V lost 5 bases and J lost 4 bases. Germline V gene data show CDR1 as SEHNR and CDR2 as FQNEAQ (reference sequence). The CDR3, as DNA: TGTGCCAGCAGCCCCCAAGCGGGAAATTACAATGAGCAGTTCTTC. It translates to CASSPQAGNYNEQFF.

The chain joins TRBV19 to TRBJ2-3, with unresolved D. In germline, CDR1 is LNHDA, CDR2 SQIVND (reference sequence). This CDR3 has 13 amino acids. V gave up 8 bases and J gave up 0 bases, with 9 bases separating them. The CDR3 spells CASRARSTDTQYF. The CDR3 DNA follows: TGTGCCAGTCGAGCCCGTAGCACAGATACGCAGTATTTT.

This rearrangement joins TRBV7-2 to TRBJ2-7; D unclear. Germline V lookup: CDR1 SGHTA, CDR2 FQGNSA. Trimming pared 3 bases from V and 6 bases from J, leaving 15 bases between. This CDR3 region has 14 residues. In DNA, the CDR3 is TGTGCCAGCAGCTTTCAACCGATGACGGGCGAGCAGTACTTC. It is translated as CASSFQPMTGEQYF.

This clone came up once. The CDR3 DNA is TGTGCTAGTGGTTTGGGGGGGACGGGGAAACAAGAGACCCAGTACTTC. It codes for CASGLGGTGKQETQYF. The J gene is TRBJ2-5, the V gene TRBV12-5; D tentatively reads TRBD1 or TRBD2 (5 bases each). This CDR3 contains 16 residues. V was shortened by 1 base and J by 2 bases, with 14 bases between the two germline ends. Germline assignment: CDR1 LGHNT and CDR2 FRNRAP.

V usage is TRBV27 and J usage is TRBJ1-1; D might be TRBD1 (5 bases). Germline CDR1 is MNHEY and CDR2 is SMNVEV (reference sequence). This CDR3 is 12 amino acids long. V was cut by 6 bases and J by 13 bases, with 18 bases left in between. The CDR3 region has the DNA TGTGCCAGCAGCCCCTCTGGGGGGAGGGTTTTCTTT. It is translated as CASSPSGGRVFF.

This chain links TRBV10-3 with TRBJ2-2, with D uncertain. Trimming cost V 6 bases and J 0 bases, with 11 bases left between them. This CDR3 region has 15 residues. Germline CDR1 is ENHRY and CDR2 is SYGVKD. The CDR3 is CAIRAVGTNTGELFF. CDR3 nucleotide sequence: TGTGCCATCAGGGCAGTGGGAACGAACACCGGGGAGCTGTTTTTT.

The rearrangement joins TRBV29-1 to TRBJ1-4; no firm D call. CDR1 SQVTM and CDR2 ANQGSEA come from the germline V gene. Trimming stripped 4 bases from V and 6 bases from J, with 9 bases between. The CDR3 length is 12 residues. The CDR3 DNA follows: TGCAGCGTTGTGGGGTTTGATGAAAAACTGTTTTTT. Translation gives CSVVGFDEKLFF. Variable domain in full (rest from reference TRBV29-1 and TRBJ1-4): SAVISQKPSRDICQRGTSLTIQCQVDSQVTMMFWYRQQPGQSLTLIATANQGSEATYESGFVIDKFPISRPNLTFSTLTVSNMSPEDSSIYLCSVVGFDEKLFFGSGTQLSVL.

The genes are TRBV7-8 and TRBJ2-7; D ambiguous. Germline CDR1 and CDR2: SGHVS and FQNEAQ. The CDR3 sequence is 14 residues long. V lost 3 bases and J 6 bases, leaving 15 bases between the germline ends. The CDR3 is CASSLDPGRGEQYF. CDR3 DNA: TGTGCCAGCAGCTTGGACCCCGGCCGAGGCGAGCAGTACTTC.

This clone was seen only a few times. The chain carries TRBV7-3 and TRBJ2-1; 8 bases align to TRBD2. The CDR3 runs 12 residues. Germline V gene lookup returns CDR1 SGHTA and CDR2 FQGTGA. V was pared by 4 bases and J by 15 bases, with 8 bases of the junction left unmatched. CDR3 protein: CASSSPGRVPFF. The CDR3 coding sequence is TGTGCCAGCAGCTCCCCCGGGAGGGTTCCGTTCTTC.

The rearrangement joins TRBV10-2 to TRBJ2-7, with no clear D. V was trimmed by 6 bases and J by 3 bases, leaving 9 bases between them. Germline V lookup: CDR1 WSHSY, CDR2 SAAADI. The CDR3 covers 12 residues. CDR3: CASSQKLYEQYF. The CDR3 region has the DNA TGCGCCAGCAGCCAGAAGCTCTACGAGCAGTACTTC.

This chain uses TRBV5-4 with TRBJ2-7; the D is unclear. V was cut by 2 bases and J by 4 bases, with 16 bases left in between. Germline V CDR1 and CDR2: SGHNT, YYREEE (reference sequence). This CDR3 is 15 amino acids long. CDR3 in amino acids: CASSFNADETYEQYF. CDR3 sequence (DNA): TGTGCCAGCAGCTTTAACGCTGACGAGACTTACGAGCAGTACTTC. Supplemented by reference TRBV5-4 and TRBJ2-7, the full variable domain reads ETGVTQSPTHLIKTRGQQVTLRCSSQSGHNTVSWYQQALGQGPQFIFQYYREEENGRGNFPPRFSGLQFPNYSSELNVNALELDDSALYLCASSFNADETYEQYFGPGTRLTVT.

The chain joins TRBV2 to TRBJ2-2; D gene unclear. The CDR3 contains 12 residues. Trimming left V 7 bases short and J 3 bases short, with 6 bases between. Germline CDR1 reads SNHLY; CDR2 reads FYNNEI. The DNA for the CDR3 is TGTGCCAGCACTTTGGACACCGGGGAGCTGTTTTTT. It encodes CASTLDTGELFF.

V usage is TRBV7-6 and J usage is TRBJ2-5; possibly TRBD1 for D (7 bases). Germline V CDR1 and CDR2: SGHVS, FNYEAQ. The germline V and J ends were trimmed by 4 bases and 5 bases, with 14 bases remaining between them. The CDR3 is 14 residues long. The DNA of the CDR3 is TGTGCCAGCAGCTCCGACAGGGCGGGGGAGACCCAGTACTTC. Its translation: CASSSDRAGETQYF.